One sample yielded the 25 T cell receptor beta chains listed below, sequenced in a study of response to subunit inactivated influenza vaccine. TCRdb reanalysed the RT-PCR reads using MiXCR and keeps one entry per CDR3 protein. The sample contains approximately 520,000 distinct CDR3 sequences, over 25% of which appear only once. Sample: CD4+ T cells sorted from PBMCs, taken approximately 5 days after vaccination. The receptors here all came from a middle-aged man who received an inactivated influenza vaccine.

In this sample, this clonotype turned up a few times. V is TRBV4-3 and J is TRBJ2-5; D is unresolved. V lost 3 bases and J 5 bases, leaving 10 bases between the germline ends. The CDR3 is 13 residues long. Germline V gives CDR1 LGHNA, CDR2 YSLEER. In DNA form, the CDR3 reads TGCGCCAGCAGCCAGGGGATTTGGGAGACCCAGTACTTC. Translating it yields CASSQGIWETQYF.

This clonotype was observed many times. This CDR3 reads CASSLDLETGGYTF. The CDR3 bases are TGTGCCAGCAGCTTAGATCTGGAAACGGGCGGCTACACCTTC. V usage is TRBV11-2 and J usage is TRBJ1-2, with D unresolved. V was cut by 0 bases and J by 8 bases, with 13 bases left in between. Germline CDR1 reads SGHAT; CDR2 reads FQNNGV. The CDR3 has 14 amino acids. Supplemented by reference TRBV11-2 and TRBJ1-2, the full variable domain reads EAGVAQSPRYKIIEKRQSVAFWCNPISGHATLYWYQQILGQGPKLLIQFQNNGVVDDSQLPKDRFSAERLKGVDSTLKIQPAKLEDSAVYLCASSLDLETGGYTFGSGTRLTVV.

This clonotype was found a few times. The V call is TRBV6-1, the J call TRBJ2-1, with 9 bases lining up with TRBD2. CDR3 length: 14 residues. The trim removed 7 bases at V and 2 bases at J, leaving 3 bases unmatched. Germline V gene data show CDR1 as MNHNS and CDR2 as SASEGT. DNA of the CDR3: TGTGCCAGCAACCGACTAGCGGCCTACAATGAGCAGTTCTTC. Its translation is CASNRLAAYNEQFF.

This clonotype was seen a handful of times. This sequence joins TRBV20-1 and TRBJ1-2; TRBD1 matches 10 bases. This CDR3 contains 13 residues. After removal of 7 bases from V and 2 bases from J, the junction contained 4 bases not matched to a gene. CDR1 is DFQATT, CDR2 SNEGSKA, per germline (reference sequence). CDR3 in amino acids: CSVVDRGNYGYTF. The CDR3 DNA reads as TGCAGTGTTGTGGACAGGGGGAACTATGGCTACACCTTC.

The sample holds a few counts of this clonotype. An end of the junction does not agree with germline; a read error may underlie this. V usage is TRBV12-3 or TRBV12-4 and J usage is TRBJ2-1, with unresolved D. This CDR3 region has 13 residues. Here the CDR3 DNA reads TGTGCCAGCAGTCTCGACTCCTTCAATGAGCAGTTCTTC. Residues: CASSLDSFNEQFF.

This clonotype was seen only a few times. The V gene is TRBV20-1, the J gene TRBJ2-7, with a possible D match to TRBD1 (6 bases). The CDR3 has 13 amino acids. The ends were cut back, 3 bases at V and 4 bases at J, with 13 bases in the middle. Germline assignment: CDR1 DFQATT and CDR2 SNEGSKA (reference sequence). The CDR3 nucleotides are TGCAGTGCTAGGGACAGCATGGATTACGAGCAGTACTTC. Protein sequence: CSARDSMDYEQYF.

This clonotype has just a few counts. This chain links TRBV6-2 or TRBV6-3 with TRBJ2-1; D call uncertain. This CDR3 has 14 amino acids. Germline V gene sequence: CDR1 MNHEY, CDR2 SVGEGT. V lost 3 bases and J lost 4, with 10 bases in between. CDR3 sequence (DNA): TGTGCCAGCAGTTATCTGAACAGTTACAATGAGCAGTTCTTC. Amino acid sequence: CASSYLNSYNEQFF.

This clonotype occurred a few times. The V gene is TRBV10-3, the J gene TRBJ2-7; D not resolved. There are 12 residues in the CDR3. V was trimmed by 0 bases and J by 2 bases, leaving 2 bases between them. CDR1 and CDR2 (germline): ENHRY, SYGVKD. The CDR3 region is CAISESPYEQYF. The CDR3 coding sequence is TGTGCCATCAGTGAGTCCCCCTACGAGCAGTACTTC.

The CDR3 DNA reads TGTGCCAGCAGCTCGCAGGGACAGGGTGTTCAGCCCCAGCATTTT. This sequence encodes CASSSQGQGVQPQHF. The V and J genes are TRBV3-1 and TRBJ1-5, with 9 bases aligning to TRBD1. CDR3 size: 15 residues. CDR1 and CDR2 from the germline V gene are LGHDT and YNNKEL (reference sequence). V gave up 5 bases and J gave up 6 bases; unmatched junction bases: 8.

The V call is TRBV5-5, the J call TRBJ1-5; TRBD1 aligns across 9 bases. Germline V gene lookup returns CDR1 SGHKS and CDR2 YYEKEE (reference sequence). V lost 4 bases, J lost 7 bases, and 12 bases stayed unmatched. The CDR3 runs 16 residues. The CDR3 reads CASSRREQGAGQPQHF. CDR3 nucleotide sequence: TGTGCCAGCAGCAGGAGGGAACAGGGGGCAGGACAGCCCCAGCATTTT.

This clonotype came up a few times. The chain couples TRBV20-1 to TRBJ2-1; 8 bases agree with TRBD2. The germline V gene has CDR1 DFQATT and CDR2 SNEGSKA (reference sequence). The CDR3 covers 12 residues. Losses at the gene ends were 6 bases for V and 6 bases for J; bases not matched to a gene: 4. CDR3 bases: TGCAGTGCGTCGGGGGGGGCCAATGAGCAGTTCTTC. It is translated as CSASGGANEQFF.

As to this clonotype: One end of the junction fails to match germline, which may point to a read error. J is TRBJ1-1 and V is TRBV29-1; D remains ambiguous. The CDR3 has 14 amino acids. From germline, CDR1 is SQVTM and CDR2 ANQGSEA. Here the CDR3 DNA reads TGCAGCGTTGGGGATCGGGTGAAGAACGCTGAAGCTTTCTTT. This translates into CSVGDRVKNAEAFF.

In its sample, this clonotype was seen a few times. CDR3 in amino acids: CASSVGPTGEGSYEQYF. DNA for the CDR3: TGTGCCAGCAGCGTAGGTCCGACAGGGGAAGGAAGCTACGAGCAGTACTTC. V gene TRBV9 combines with J gene TRBJ2-7; TRBD1 aligns across 8 bases. The CDR3 spans 17 residues. The V segment lost 0 bases and the J segment 3 bases; nucleotides outside the gene matches: 11. Germline loops: CDR1 SGDLS, CDR2 YYNGEE. Combining the CDR3 with reference TRBV9 and TRBJ2-7 gives the whole variable domain DSGVTQTPKHLITATGQRVTLRCSPRSGDLSVYWYQQSLDQGLQFLIQYYNGEERAKGNILERFSAQQFPDLHSELNLSSLELGDSALYFCASSVGPTGEGSYEQYFGPGTRLTVT.

V gene TRBV27 combines with J gene TRBJ2-7; the D is unclear. The CDR3 has 13 amino acids. CDR1 MNHEY and CDR2 SMNVEV come from the germline V gene (reference sequence). Deletions cut 6 bases from V and 2 bases from J, with 11 bases between. The CDR3 DNA sequence: TGTGCCAGCAGCAAGGGTGTCCCCTACGAGCAGTACTTC. Translation gives CASSKGVPYEQYF.

This clonotype was picked up a small number of times. The rearrangement joins TRBV5-1 to TRBJ2-7; no clear D. Germline V gene data show CDR1 as SGHRS and CDR2 as YFSETQ. Trimming took off 4 bases at V and 2 bases at J, with 13 bases between the two ends. The CDR3 length is 14 residues. The DNA of the CDR3 is TGCGCCAGCAGCCCCCAGCAGGTTCCCTACGAGCAGTACTTC. Translation gives CASSPQQVPYEQYF.

Only a few counts were recorded for this clonotype. The V and J genes are TRBV5-1 and TRBJ2-3; a weak D match, TRBD2 (6 bases). Between the trimmed V and J ends, which lost 7 bases and 3 bases, there was a span of 12 bases. This CDR3 comprises 13 residues. The germline CDR1 and CDR2 sequences are SGHRS and YFSETQ. The CDR3 region is CASCNGGTDTQYF. DNA of the CDR3: TGCGCCAGCTGCAACGGGGGAACAGATACGCAGTATTTT.

This clonotype came up a few times. The gene calls are TRBV12-3 or TRBV12-4 and TRBJ1-6; D might be TRBD1 (6 bases). Trimming removed 1 base at V and 10 bases at J, with 14 bases between. The CDR3 consists of 15 residues. CDR3 sequence (DNA): TGTGCCAGCAGTTTAGGGGGGCCTTCCAGATCACCCCTCCACTTT. Residues: CASSLGGPSRSPLHF.

The chain uses TRBV6-5 and TRBJ2-7; TRBD1 is a possible D gene (6 bases). The CDR3 runs 16 residues. The V gene's germline CDR1 is MNHEY and CDR2 SVGAGI. V was shortened by 4 bases and J by 4 bases, with 20 bases between the two germline ends. CDR3 residues: CASSSEEGERLYEQYF. DNA of the CDR3: TGTGCCAGCAGTTCCGAAGAGGGGGAGCGCCTTTACGAGCAGTACTTC.

CDR3 in amino acids: CASHAFEAVGDEQFF. CDR3 nucleotides: TGTGCCAGCCACGCCTTTGAAGCCGTCGGGGATGAGCAGTTCTTC. The chain has TRBV28 and TRBJ2-1, with TRBD2 as a possible D gene (5 bases). The CDR3 extends over 15 amino acids. V was pared by 8 bases and J by 8 bases, with 22 bases between. From germline, CDR1 is MDHEN and CDR2 SYDVKM.

The sample holds a few counts of this clonotype. The chain combines TRBV11-2 with TRBJ2-1; D remains unclear. Between the trimmed V and J ends, which lost 4 bases and 7 bases, there was a span of 14 bases. There are 14 residues in the CDR3. Germline CDR1 reads SGHAT; CDR2 reads FQNNGV. The CDR3 reads CASSSLRWPNEQFF. CDR3 nucleotides: TGTGCCAGCAGCTCCCTCAGATGGCCAAATGAGCAGTTCTTC. The full variable domain, its missing parts supplied by reference TRBV11-2 and TRBJ2-1, is EAGVAQSPRYKIIEKRQSVAFWCNPISGHATLYWYQQILGQGPKLLIQFQNNGVVDDSQLPKDRFSAERLKGVDSTLKIQPAKLEDSAVYLCASSSLRWPNEQFFGPGTRLTVL.

The rearrangement links TRBV9 to TRBJ2-7, with 7 bases identical to TRBD2. Germline loops: CDR1 SGDLS, CDR2 YYNGEE. This CDR3 comprises 16 residues. The V segment lost 0 bases and the J segment 2 bases; nucleotides outside the gene matches: 8. The CDR3 DNA reads as TGTGCCAGCAGCGTAGGAGTGACTAGCAAGACCTACGAGCAGTACTTC. Translated: CASSVGVTSKTYEQYF.

The DNA of the CDR3 is TGTGCCAGCAGTACCCCACAGGGAACCTACGAGCAGTACTTC. As protein: CASSTPQGTYEQYF. The V and J genes are TRBV6-1 and TRBJ2-7; possible D gene TRBD1, 6 bases. CDR3 length equals 14 residues. Germline CDR1 MNHNS, CDR2 SASEGT. Trimming took 5 bases from V and 2 from J, leaving 13 bases between them.

The rearrangement joins TRBV12-3 or TRBV12-4 to TRBJ2-7; either TRBD1 or TRBD2 may supply D (5 bases each). The CDR3 length is 14 residues. V lost 2 bases, J lost 5 bases, and 13 bases lay in between. CDR3 amino acids: CASSLKGRLDEQYF. The DNA for the CDR3 is TGTGCCAGCAGTTTAAAGGGACGGTTGGACGAGCAGTACTTC.

The rearrangement uses TRBV27 and TRBJ2-3; perhaps TRBD2 as D (5 bases). The V gene's germline CDR1 is MNHEY and CDR2 SMNVEV (reference sequence). The CDR3 covers 14 residues. The ends were cut back, 5 bases at V and 1 base at J, with 10 bases in the middle. The CDR3, as DNA: TGTGCCAGCAGTCCCGGACTCCGCACAGATACGCAGTATTTT. Its protein product is CASSPGLRTDTQYF.

This chain uses TRBV18 with TRBJ1-4; tentative D call: TRBD1 (6 bases). V lost 6 bases and J lost 7, with 18 bases in between. CDR1 KGHSH and CDR2 LQKENI come from the germline V gene. The CDR3 totals 15 residues. CDR3 residues: CASSPRPTGSEKLFF. CDR3 coding DNA: TGTGCCAGCTCCCCCCGACCGACAGGAAGTGAAAAACTGTTTTTT. Complete variable domain (other parts from reference TRBV18 and TRBJ1-4): NAGVMQNPRHLVRRRGQEARLRCSPMKGHSHVYWYRQLPEEGLKFMVYLQKENIIDESGMPKERFSAEFPKEGPSILRIQQVVRGDSAAYFCASSPRPTGSEKLFFGSGTQLSVL.